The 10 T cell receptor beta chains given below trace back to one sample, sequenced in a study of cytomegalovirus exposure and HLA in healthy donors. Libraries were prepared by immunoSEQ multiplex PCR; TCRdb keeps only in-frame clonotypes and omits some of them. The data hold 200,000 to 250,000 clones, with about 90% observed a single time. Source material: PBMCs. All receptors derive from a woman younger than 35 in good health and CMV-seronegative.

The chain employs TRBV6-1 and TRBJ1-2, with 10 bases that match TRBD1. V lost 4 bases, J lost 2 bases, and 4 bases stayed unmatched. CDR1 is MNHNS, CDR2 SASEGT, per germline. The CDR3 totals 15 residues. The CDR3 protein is CASSVRDRGNYGYTF. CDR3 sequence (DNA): TGTGCCAGCAGTGTCCGGGACAGGGGCAACTATGGCTACACCTTC.

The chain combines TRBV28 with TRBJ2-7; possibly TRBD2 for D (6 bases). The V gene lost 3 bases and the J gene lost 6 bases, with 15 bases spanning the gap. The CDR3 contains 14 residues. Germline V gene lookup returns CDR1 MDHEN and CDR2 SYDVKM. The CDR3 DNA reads TGTGCCAGCAGTTTTCTCGGGGGAACAGCCGAGCAGTACTTC. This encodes CASSFLGGTAEQYF.

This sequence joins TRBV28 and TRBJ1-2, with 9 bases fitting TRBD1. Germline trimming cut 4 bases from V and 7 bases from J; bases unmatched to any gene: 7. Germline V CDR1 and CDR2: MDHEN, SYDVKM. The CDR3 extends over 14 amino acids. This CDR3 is CASSWPQGAGGYTF. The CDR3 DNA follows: TGTGCCAGCAGTTGGCCACAGGGGGCGGGTGGCTACACCTTC.

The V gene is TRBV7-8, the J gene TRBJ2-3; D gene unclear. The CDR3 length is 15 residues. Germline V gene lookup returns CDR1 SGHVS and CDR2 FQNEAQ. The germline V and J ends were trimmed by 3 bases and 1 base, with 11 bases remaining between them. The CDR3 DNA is TGTGCCAGCAGCTTCATCGAAGGAGGCACAGATACGCAGTATTTT. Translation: CASSFIEGGTDTQYF.

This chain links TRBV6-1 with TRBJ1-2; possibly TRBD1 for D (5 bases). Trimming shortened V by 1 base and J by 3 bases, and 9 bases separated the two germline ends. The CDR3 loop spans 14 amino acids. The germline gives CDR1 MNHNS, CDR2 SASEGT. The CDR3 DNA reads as TGTGCCAGCAGTGAAGACAGGAACTACTATGGCTACACCTTC. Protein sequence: CASSEDRNYYGYTF.

CDR3 region: CASSAINQGSDTQYF. DNA for the CDR3: TGTGCCAGCAGCGCAATTAATCAGGGTTCAGATACGCAGTATTTT. This chain uses TRBV7-6 with TRBJ2-3; weak D call: TRBD1 (5 bases). The CDR3 consists of 15 residues. CDR1 is SGHVS and CDR2 is FNYEAQ in the germline V gene. V was cut by 5 bases and J by 4 bases, with 16 bases left in between.

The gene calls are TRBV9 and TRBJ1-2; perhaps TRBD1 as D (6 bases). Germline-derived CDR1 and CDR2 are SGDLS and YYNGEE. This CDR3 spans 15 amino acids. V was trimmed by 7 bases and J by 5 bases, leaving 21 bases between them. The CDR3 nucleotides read TGTGCCAGCTCCAGGTCGGGGGGCCTTCGGTATGGCTACACCTTC. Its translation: CASSRSGGLRYGYTF.

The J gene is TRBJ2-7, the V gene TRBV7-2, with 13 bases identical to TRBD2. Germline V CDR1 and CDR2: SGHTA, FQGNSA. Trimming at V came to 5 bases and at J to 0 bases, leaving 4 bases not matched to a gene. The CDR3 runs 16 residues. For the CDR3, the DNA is TGTGCCAGCAGCACCGGACTAGCGGGAGCCTCCTACGAGCAGTACTTC. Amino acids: CASSTGLAGASYEQYF. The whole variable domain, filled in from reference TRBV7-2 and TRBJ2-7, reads GAGVSQSPSNKVTEKGKDVELRCDPISGHTALYWYRQSLGQGLEFLIYFQGNSAPDKSGLPSDRFSAERTGGSVSTLTIQRTQQEDSAVYLCASSTGLAGASYEQYFGPGTRLTVT.

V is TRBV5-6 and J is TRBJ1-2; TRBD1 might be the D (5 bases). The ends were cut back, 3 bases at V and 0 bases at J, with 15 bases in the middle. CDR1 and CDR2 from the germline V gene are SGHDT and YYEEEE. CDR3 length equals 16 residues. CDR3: CASSWLKGIANYGYTF. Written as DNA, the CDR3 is TGTGCCAGCAGCTGGCTTAAGGGGATAGCTAACTATGGCTACACCTTC.

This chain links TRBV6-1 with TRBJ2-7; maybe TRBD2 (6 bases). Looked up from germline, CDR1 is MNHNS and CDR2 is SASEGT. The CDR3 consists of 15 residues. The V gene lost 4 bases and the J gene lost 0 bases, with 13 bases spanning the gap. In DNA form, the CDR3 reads TGTGCCAGCAGTGTTCTAGCGAGAAGCTCCTACGAGCAGTACTTC. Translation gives CASSVLARSSYEQYF.